The next 9 T cell receptor beta chains were all read from a single sample in a study of response to subunit inactivated influenza vaccine. Each CDR3 protein gets one entry after TCRdb re-called the RT-PCR reads with MiXCR. The repertoire has a few hundred thousand distinct CDR3 sequences, roughly 15% of them found once; the top ten carry around 10%. Sequenced here: PBMCs from blood, sampled about 11 days after vaccination. Receptor source: a man aged 50-60 years who received an inactivated influenza vaccine.

This clonotype was observed a few times. DNA of the CDR3: TGCGCCAGCAGCGTCACTAGCGGGACTTTCTACGAGCAGTACTTC. This sequence encodes CASSVTSGTFYEQYF. The chain couples TRBV5-1 to TRBJ2-7; TRBD2 agrees at 10 bases. The CDR3 has 15 residues. The germline CDR1 and CDR2 sequences are SGHRS and YFSETQ. Unmatched junction bases numbered 7, after V lost 4 bases and J lost 3 bases.

The rearrangement links TRBV7-9 to TRBJ2-3; a possible D gene is TRBD1 (6 bases). V lost 1 base and J 6 bases, leaving 11 bases between the germline ends. The germline V gene encodes CDR1 SEHNR and CDR2 FQNEAQ (reference sequence). The CDR3 runs 14 residues. The CDR3 DNA reads as TGTGCCAGCAGCTTAGATTCAGGGGTGGATACGCAGTATTTT. Translated, it gives CASSLDSGVDTQYF.

The V call is TRBV28, the J call TRBJ1-1; D call uncertain. Between the trimmed V and J ends, which lost 2 bases and 0 bases, there was a span of 7 bases. CDR1 and CDR2 from the germline V gene are MDHEN and SYDVKM. The CDR3 consists of 14 residues. The CDR3 loop reads CASSLTRMNTEAFF. CDR3 coding DNA: TGTGCCAGCAGTTTAACCAGGATGAACACTGAAGCTTTCTTT.

This clonotype appeared once. The V and J genes are TRBV11-1 and TRBJ2-5; D remains ambiguous. This CDR3 region has 19 residues. CDR1 SGHAT and CDR2 FQDESV come from the germline V gene (reference sequence). With 8 bases removed from V and 4 bases from J, the gap between germline ends came to 32 bases. The CDR3 DNA is TGTGCCAGCTGTCCTTCTAGAGGTCGGTCCATTGCGGTGTCAGAGACCCAGTACTTC. Amino acids: CASCPSRGRSIAVSETQYF.

This clonotype was seen a handful of times. This chain links TRBV5-1 with TRBJ2-3; D possibly corresponds to TRBD2 (6 bases). Trimming left V 1 base short and J 4 bases short, with 13 bases between. The CDR3 extends over 15 amino acids. Germline V gives CDR1 SGHRS, CDR2 YFSETQ. CDR3 DNA: TGCGCCAGCAGCTTGCTAAGACTAGACGCAGATACGCAGTATTTT. This encodes CASSLLRLDADTQYF.

V usage is TRBV28 and J usage is TRBJ2-7; D call uncertain. Deletions cut 3 bases from V and 2 bases from J, with 14 bases between. Germline assignment: CDR1 MDHEN and CDR2 SYDVKM. This CDR3 spans 15 amino acids. In nucleotides, the CDR3 is TGTGCCAGCAGTTTTGATATCACCTTGACCTACGAGCAGTACTTC. It encodes CASSFDITLTYEQYF.

This clonotype has at least ten counts. The chain recombines TRBV6-5 with TRBJ2-1, with unresolved D. Trimming removed 3 bases at V and 7 bases at J, with 4 bases between. The germline V gene has CDR1 MNHEY and CDR2 SVGAGI. The CDR3 is made up of 11 amino acids. This chain's CDR3 is CASSYGNEQFF. The CDR3 DNA follows: TGTGCCAGCAGTTATGGGAATGAGCAGTTCTTC.

V is TRBV15 and J is TRBJ2-5; D remains unclear. CDR1 is LNHNV, CDR2 YYDKDF, per germline (reference sequence). V was trimmed by 1 base and J by 10 bases, leaving 16 bases between them. The CDR3 is 14 amino acids. CDR3 nucleotide sequence: TGTGCCACCAGCAGAGTTGACTGGGAATTCGTCCAGTACTTC. As protein: CATSRVDWEFVQYF. The complete variable domain, with remaining parts taken from reference TRBV15 and TRBJ2-5, reads DAMVIQNPRYQVTQFGKPVTLSCSQTLNHNVMYWYQQKSSQAPKLLFHYYDKDFNNEADTPDNFQSRRPNTSFCFLDIRSPGLGDTAMYLCATSRVDWEFVQYFGPGTRLLVL.

This clonotype was counted many times. V usage is TRBV20-1 and J usage is TRBJ2-6; 7 bases fit TRBD1. Germline CDR1 reads DFQATT; CDR2 reads SNEGSKA (reference sequence). This CDR3 contains 18 residues. The V gene end was trimmed by 3 bases and the J gene end by 0 bases; junction bases not matched to a gene: 11. The CDR3 coding sequence is TGCAGTGCTAGGGGGAGACAGGGTCCCAGCTCTGGGGCCAACGTCCTGACTTTC. As protein: CSARGRQGPSSGANVLTF.